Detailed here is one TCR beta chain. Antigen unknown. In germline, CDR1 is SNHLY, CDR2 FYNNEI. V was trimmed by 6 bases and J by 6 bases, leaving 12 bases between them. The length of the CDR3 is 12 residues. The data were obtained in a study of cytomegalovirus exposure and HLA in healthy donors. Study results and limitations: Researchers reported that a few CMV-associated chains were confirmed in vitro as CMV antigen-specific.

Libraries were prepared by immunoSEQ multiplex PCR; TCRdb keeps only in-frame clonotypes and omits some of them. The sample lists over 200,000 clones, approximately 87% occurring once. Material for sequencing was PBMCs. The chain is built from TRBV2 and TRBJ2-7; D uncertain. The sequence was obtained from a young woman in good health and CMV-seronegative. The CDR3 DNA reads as TGTGCCAGCAGCCGTACGACTGCCGAGCAGTACTTC. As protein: CASSRTTAEQYF.